The 19 T cell receptor beta chains given below trace back to one sample, sequenced in a study of T cells in Graves' hyperthyroidism and ophthalmopathy. What was amplified from RNA transcripts were TCR beta CDR3 regions. HTBI primers were employed in a first-round RT-PCR of the TCR CDR3. Each CDR3 protein is one row after TCRdb ran MiXCR on the multiplex PCR reads. The table has fewer than 800,000 distinct CDR3 sequences, about 17% seen once; the top ten hold about 8.4%. Sequences were obtained from blood. These receptors all stem from a man aged 18 to 35 with Graves' hyperthyroidism.

This clonotype is a singleton in its sample. This may arise from a read error, as a much more abundant clone is one base away. The chain has TRBV6-4 and TRBJ1-1; D not resolved. Trimming removed 6 bases from V and 3 bases from J, with 11 bases in between. This CDR3 is 13 amino acids long. Germline CDR1 reads MRHNA; CDR2 reads SNTAGT. The CDR3, as DNA: TGTGCCAGCAGACTAGAGGTGCACACTGAAGCTTTCTTT. It encodes CASRLEVHTEAFF.

The chain recombines TRBV6-2 or TRBV6-3 with TRBJ2-4, with D perhaps being TRBD1 or TRBD2 (6 bases each). Germline values: CDR1 MNHEY, CDR2 SVGEGT. The CDR3 loop spans 15 amino acids. V shed 7 bases and J shed 2 bases, with 15 bases lying between them. The CDR3 DNA sequence: TGTGCCAGCACCGGGGGCCCGTACCCCAAAAACATTCAGTACTTC. As protein: CASTGGPYPKNIQYF.

This clonotype showed up just a few times. The chain is built from TRBV4-1 and TRBJ2-1; 10 bases are shared with TRBD2. The ends lost 0 bases at V and 10 bases at J; junction bases unmatched: 6. The CDR3 covers 15 residues. The germline CDR1 and CDR2 sequences are MGHRA and YSYEKL. As DNA, the CDR3 is TGCGCCAGCAGCCAAGATGAGCGGGAGGGCCGGGAGCAGTTCTTC. This gives the protein CASSQDEREGREQFF.

The chain links TRBV30 to TRBJ1-2; D might be TRBD1 (6 bases). Germline V gives CDR1 GTSNPN, CDR2 SVGIG (reference sequence). The CDR3 totals 13 residues. Between the trimmed V and J ends, which lost 2 bases and 2 bases, there was a span of 9 bases. The CDR3 here is CAWSRTENYGYTF. CDR3 nucleotide sequence: TGTGCCTGGAGTAGGACAGAAAACTATGGCTACACCTTC.

This chain connects TRBV29-1 to TRBJ2-7; D is perhaps TRBD2 (6 bases). The V gene's germline CDR1 is SQVTM and CDR2 ANQGSEA. V lost 6 bases and J lost 3, with 12 bases in between. This CDR3 region has 12 residues. This CDR3 reads CSVLTAGYEQYF. The CDR3 coding sequence is TGCAGCGTCTTGACAGCGGGCTACGAGCAGTACTTC.

The chain employs TRBV9 and TRBJ1-6; perhaps TRBD1 as D (6 bases). In germline, CDR1 is SGDLS, CDR2 YYNGEE. This CDR3 spans 11 amino acids. Trimming stripped 5 bases from V and 13 bases from J, with 10 bases between. The CDR3 bases are TGTGCCAGCAGTAGGGGGGGGCCCCTCCACTTT. The encoded protein is CASSRGGPLHF.

The chain carries TRBV20-1 and TRBJ1-4; unclear D gene. This CDR3 comprises 18 residues. Germline CDR1 and CDR2: DFQATT and SNEGSKA (reference sequence). V lost 7 bases and J lost 0, with 24 bases in between. CDR3 nucleotides: TGCAGTGTCGTACGGCCGGGTGGTTCTTCGACAACTAATGAAAAACTGTTTTTT. Protein sequence: CSVVRPGGSSTTNEKLFF.

This clonotype has a handful of counts. This chain joins TRBV7-9 and TRBJ2-7; tentatively, D is TRBD2 (6 bases). Germline V lookup: CDR1 SEHNR, CDR2 FQNEAQ (reference sequence). This CDR3 spans 14 amino acids. The V and J ends lost 5 bases and 2 bases respectively, with 13 bases between them. CDR3 DNA sequence: TGTGCCAGCAGCCGTAGCGGCTTAACCTACGAGCAGTACTTC. Translated: CASSRSGLTYEQYF.

This clonotype has a count of ten or more. This sequence joins TRBV7-9 and TRBJ2-2, with TRBD2 as a possible D gene (5 bases). CDR3 length equals 16 residues. The germline CDR1 and CDR2 sequences are SEHNR and FQNEAQ (reference sequence). Trimming took off 0 bases at V and 3 bases at J, with 11 bases between the two ends. CDR3 coding DNA: TGTGCCAGCAGCTTAGCGTCCGGGGTTTACACCGGGGAGCTGTTTTTT. Translated: CASSLASGVYTGELFF.

This clonotype was recorded many times. J is TRBJ1-1 and V is TRBV10-1; unclear D gene. Germline CDR1 reads WNHNN; CDR2 reads SYGVQD (reference sequence). Trimming took 5 bases from V and 1 from J, leaving 11 bases between them. This CDR3 spans 14 amino acids. The CDR3 DNA reads TGCGCCAGCAGTCGTCGACGGGAGAACACTGAAGCTTTCTTT. It encodes CASSRRRENTEAFF.

Comment on this clonotype: This could be a read error, since a much larger clone is one nucleotide away. The chain uses TRBV7-2 and TRBJ2-4; D not certain. This CDR3 region has 15 residues. The germline CDR1 and CDR2 sequences are SGHTA and FQGNSA. The ends were cut back, 3 bases at V and 0 bases at J, with 9 bases in the middle. The CDR3 is CASSLMQAAKNIQYF. For the CDR3, the DNA is TGTGCCAGCAGCTTGATGCAGGCAGCCAAAAACATTCAGTACTTC.

In its sample, this clonotype was seen many times. The gene calls are TRBV28 and TRBJ1-2; D remains unclear. V lost 8 bases, J lost 6 bases, and 13 bases lay in between. Germline V gives CDR1 MDHEN, CDR2 SYDVKM. This CDR3 is built from 12 residues. In DNA, the CDR3 is TGTGCCAGCGGCCCACAGCGGGATGGCTACACCTTC. This translates into CASGPQRDGYTF.

This sequence joins TRBV4-1 and TRBJ2-1; TRBD1 is a possible D gene (6 bases). V was trimmed by 5 bases and J by 7 bases, leaving 12 bases between them. Germline lookup yields CDR1 MGHRA and CDR2 YSYEKL. The CDR3 covers 13 residues. The CDR3 spells CASSSRTENEQFF. The CDR3 DNA reads as TGCGCCAGCAGCTCACGGACAGAGAATGAGCAGTTCTTC.

In this sample, this clonotype turned up a few times. The chain couples TRBV9 to TRBJ2-1, with TRBD2 identical over 9 bases. Germline values: CDR1 SGDLS, CDR2 YYNGEE. This CDR3 region has 17 residues. The ends lost 4 bases at V and 4 bases at J; junction bases unmatched: 12. For the CDR3, the DNA is TGTGCCAGCAGCCCGAGAGGAGCGGGAGGCCATTACAATGAGCAGTTCTTC. This gives the protein CASSPRGAGGHYNEQFF.

This clonotype was counted many times. The chain employs TRBV5-1 and TRBJ2-1; the D gene is possibly TRBD2 (5 bases). Germline values: CDR1 SGHRS, CDR2 YFSETQ. CDR3 length equals 14 residues. The V end was cut by 7 bases, the J end by 0 bases, with 11 bases between. The CDR3 reads CASGTGSSYNEQFF. CDR3 in DNA: TGCGCCAGCGGAACGGGGAGCTCCTACAATGAGCAGTTCTTC. The complete variable domain, with remaining parts taken from reference TRBV5-1 and TRBJ2-1, reads KAGVTQTPRYLIKTRGQQVTLSCSPISGHRSVSWYQQTPGQGLQFLFEYFSETQRNKGNFPGRFSGRQFSNSRSEMNVSTLELGDSALYLCASGTGSSYNEQFFGPGTRLTVL.

This sequence joins TRBV6-1 and TRBJ2-7; TRBD2 is a possible D gene (5 bases). The CDR3 length is 15 residues. CDR1 is MNHNS and CDR2 is SASEGT in the germline V gene. The ends were cut back, 1 base at V and 0 bases at J, with 10 bases in the middle. CDR3 sequence: CASSEGSSGSYEQYF. CDR3 nucleotides: TGTGCCAGCAGTGAAGGGTCGAGCGGCTCCTACGAGCAGTACTTC.

Only a few counts were recorded for this clonotype. The chain recombines TRBV20-1 with TRBJ2-7; D possibly corresponds to TRBD2 (5 bases). Trimming stripped 8 bases from V and 0 bases from J, with 20 bases between. Germline V lookup: CDR1 DFQATT, CDR2 SNEGSKA (reference sequence). This CDR3 is 15 amino acids long. The CDR3: CSTSGRDLSSYEQYF. CDR3 sequence (DNA): TGCAGTACTTCTGGACGGGATTTAAGCTCCTACGAGCAGTACTTC.

In its sample, this clonotype was seen a few times. J is TRBJ2-1 and V is TRBV24-1; 15 nucleotides align to TRBD2. Germline assignment: CDR1 KGHDR and CDR2 SFDVKD. The V segment lost 3 bases and the J segment 4 bases; nucleotides outside the gene matches: 3. The CDR3 consists of 17 residues. The CDR3 reads CATSDGLAGGGYNEQFF. CDR3 DNA sequence: TGTGCCACCAGTGATGGACTAGCGGGAGGGGGGTACAATGAGCAGTTCTTC.

The chain's CDR3 is CSARELESTDTQYF. In DNA form, the CDR3 reads TGCAGTGCTAGAGAGCTTGAGAGTACAGATACGCAGTATTTT. This chain uses TRBV20-1 with TRBJ2-3; D gene uncertain. CDR1 and CDR2 (germline): DFQATT, SNEGSKA (reference sequence). CDR3 length: 14 amino acids. Between the trimmed V and J ends, which lost 0 bases and 3 bases, there was a span of 10 bases.